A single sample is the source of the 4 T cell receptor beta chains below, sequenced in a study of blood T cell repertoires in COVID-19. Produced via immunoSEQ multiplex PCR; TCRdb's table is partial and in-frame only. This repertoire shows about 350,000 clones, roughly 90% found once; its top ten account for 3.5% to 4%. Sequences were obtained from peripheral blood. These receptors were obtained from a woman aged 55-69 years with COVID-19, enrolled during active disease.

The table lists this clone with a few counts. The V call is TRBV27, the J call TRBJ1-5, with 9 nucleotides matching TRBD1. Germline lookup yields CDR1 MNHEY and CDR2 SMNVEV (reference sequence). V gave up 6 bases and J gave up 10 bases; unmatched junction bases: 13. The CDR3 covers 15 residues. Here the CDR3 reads CASSSRTGVFPPQHF. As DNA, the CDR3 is TGTGCCAGCAGCTCTCGGACAGGGGTTTTCCCCCCCCAGCATTTT.

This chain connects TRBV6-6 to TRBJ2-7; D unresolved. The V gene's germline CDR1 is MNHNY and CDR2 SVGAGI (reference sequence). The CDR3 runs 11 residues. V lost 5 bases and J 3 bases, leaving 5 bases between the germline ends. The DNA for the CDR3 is TGTGCCAGCAGTACCGGCTACGAGCAGTACTTC. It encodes CASSTGYEQYF.

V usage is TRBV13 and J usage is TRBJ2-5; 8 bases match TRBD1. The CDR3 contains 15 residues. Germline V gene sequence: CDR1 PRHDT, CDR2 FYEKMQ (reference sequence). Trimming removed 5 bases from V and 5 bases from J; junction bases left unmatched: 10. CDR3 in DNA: TGTGCCAGCAGCGCCCGACAGGGGAGGAGGGAGACCCAGTACTTC. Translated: CASSARQGRRETQYF.

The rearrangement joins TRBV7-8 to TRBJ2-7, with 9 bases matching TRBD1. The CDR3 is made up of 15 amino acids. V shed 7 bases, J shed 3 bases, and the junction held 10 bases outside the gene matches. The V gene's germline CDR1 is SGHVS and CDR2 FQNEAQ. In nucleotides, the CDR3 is TGTGCCAGCACCCGAACAGGGGGCACGGACTACGAGCAGTACTTC. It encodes CASTRTGGTDYEQYF.